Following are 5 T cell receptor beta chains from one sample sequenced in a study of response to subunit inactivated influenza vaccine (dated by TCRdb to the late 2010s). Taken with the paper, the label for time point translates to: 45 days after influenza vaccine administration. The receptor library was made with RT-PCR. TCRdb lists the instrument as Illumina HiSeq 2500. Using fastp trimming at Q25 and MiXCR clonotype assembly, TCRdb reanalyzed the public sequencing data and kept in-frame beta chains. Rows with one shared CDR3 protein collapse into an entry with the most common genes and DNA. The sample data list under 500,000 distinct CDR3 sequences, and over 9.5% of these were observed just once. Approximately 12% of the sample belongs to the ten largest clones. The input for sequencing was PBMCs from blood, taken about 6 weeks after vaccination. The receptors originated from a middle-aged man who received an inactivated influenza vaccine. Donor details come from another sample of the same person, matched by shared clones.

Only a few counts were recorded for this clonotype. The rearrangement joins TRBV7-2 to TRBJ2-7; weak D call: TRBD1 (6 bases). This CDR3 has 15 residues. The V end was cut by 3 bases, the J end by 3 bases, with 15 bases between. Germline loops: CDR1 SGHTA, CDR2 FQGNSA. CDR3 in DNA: TGTGCCAGCAGCTTCCAATTTGGGGGCCTCTACGAGCAGTACTTC. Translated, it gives CASSFQFGGLYEQYF.

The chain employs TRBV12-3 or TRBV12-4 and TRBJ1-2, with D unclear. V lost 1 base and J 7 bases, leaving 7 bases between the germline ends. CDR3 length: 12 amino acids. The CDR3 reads CASSLGLRGYTF. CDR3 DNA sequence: TGTGCCAGCAGTTTAGGTCTCCGTGGCTACACCTTC.

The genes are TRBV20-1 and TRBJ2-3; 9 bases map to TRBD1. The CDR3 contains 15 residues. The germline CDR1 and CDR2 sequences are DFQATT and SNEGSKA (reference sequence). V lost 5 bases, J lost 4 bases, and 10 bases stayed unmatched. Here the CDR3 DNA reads TGCAGTGCTTCCGGGACAGGGAGAGGGCCAGATACGCAGTATTTT. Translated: CSASGTGRGPDTQYF.

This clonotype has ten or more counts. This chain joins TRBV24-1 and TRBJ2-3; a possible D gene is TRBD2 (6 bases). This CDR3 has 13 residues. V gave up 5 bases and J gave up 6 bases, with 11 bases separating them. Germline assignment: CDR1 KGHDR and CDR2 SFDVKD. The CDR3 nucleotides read TGTGCCACCAGTGTATCCCGGGAGGATACGCAGTATTTT. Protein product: CATSVSREDTQYF.

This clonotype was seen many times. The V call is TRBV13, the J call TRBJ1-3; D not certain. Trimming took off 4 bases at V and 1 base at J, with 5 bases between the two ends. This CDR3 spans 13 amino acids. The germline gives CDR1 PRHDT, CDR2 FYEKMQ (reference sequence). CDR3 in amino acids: CASSYGSGNTIYF. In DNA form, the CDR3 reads TGTGCCAGCAGCTATGGGTCTGGAAACACCATATATTTT. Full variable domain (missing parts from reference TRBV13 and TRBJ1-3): AAGVIQSPRHLIKEKRETATLKCYPIPRHDTVYWYQQGPGQDPQFLISFYEKMQSDKGSIPDRFSAQQFSDYHSELNMSSLELGDSALYFCASSYGSGNTIYFGEGSWLTVV.